Listed here are 24 T cell receptor beta chains from one sample, sequenced in a study of cytomegalovirus exposure and HLA in healthy donors (dated by TCRdb to the late 2010s). Library preparation used the immunoSEQ multiplex PCR assay. For the multiplex PCR, a mixture combining 60 forward primers for TCR Vbeta segments and 13 reverse primers for TCR Jbeta segments was used. The table comes from immuneACCESS by way of TCRdb, which keeps in-frame sequences with V and J called. Part of the clones is missing from these tables; in studies checked, under half for an unresolved V gene and the rest for unknown reasons. This sample lists 210,000 or so clones; 85% to 90% were detected once. The biggest ten clones account for over 1% of the sample. The sample comprised PBMCs. Receptor source: a man aged 25-40 years in good health and CMV-seronegative.

The chain is built from TRBV7-9 and TRBJ1-2; D is possibly TRBD1 (6 bases). The CDR3 length is 16 residues. V was cut by 2 bases and J by 6 bases, with 19 bases left in between. Per germline, CDR1 SEHNR and CDR2 FQNEAQ (reference sequence). Here the CDR3 DNA reads TGTGCCAGCAGCTTAAGTCAGGTTGGGGGCTCTGATGGCTACACCTTC. It is translated as CASSLSQVGGSDGYTF.

The V gene is TRBV14, the J gene TRBJ2-3; the match to TRBD2 covers 12 bases. With 2 bases clipped from V and 4 bases from J, the junction kept 4 bases outside the gene matches. This CDR3 comprises 16 residues. Germline V gives CDR1 SGHDN, CDR2 FVKESK. The CDR3 here is CASSQLLAGGPDTQYF. The CDR3 DNA is TGTGCCAGCAGCCAACTACTAGCGGGAGGTCCAGATACGCAGTATTTT.

J is TRBJ2-1 and V is TRBV29-1, with 8 bases that match TRBD2. V trimming: 6 bases; J trimming: 0 bases; junction bases outside the gene matches: 4. The CDR3 loop spans 14 amino acids. Germline V CDR1 and CDR2: SQVTM, ANQGSEA. Here the CDR3 reads CSVTGTSSYNEQFF. For the CDR3, the DNA is TGCAGCGTCACCGGGACTAGCTCCTACAATGAGCAGTTCTTC.

J is TRBJ2-7 and V is TRBV6-1; perhaps TRBD2 as D (5 bases). Germline CDR1 reads MNHNS; CDR2 reads SASEGT. The V end was cut by 6 bases, the J end by 3 bases, with 9 bases between. CDR3 length: 12 residues. CDR3 sequence reads: CASRRRVYEQYF. For the CDR3, the DNA is TGTGCCAGCAGGCGGCGGGTCTACGAGCAGTACTTC.

The chain carries TRBV27 and TRBJ2-2; a weak D match, TRBD2 (6 bases). Trimming left V 8 bases short and J 5 bases short, with 27 bases between. The CDR3 is made up of 18 amino acids. Looked up from germline, CDR1 is MNHEY and CDR2 is SMNVEV (reference sequence). In DNA form, the CDR3 reads TGTGCCAGCGCTAATGGTAGGCGCGGGACCGAAAGAACCGGGGAGCTGTTTTTT. Its translation is CASANGRRGTERTGELFF.

V gene TRBV7-4 combines with J gene TRBJ2-5, with D possibly being TRBD2 (6 bases). The germline CDR1 and CDR2 sequences are SGHVT and SQSDAQ. The germline V and J ends were trimmed by 4 bases and 1 base, with 16 bases remaining between them. The CDR3 contains 16 residues. The CDR3 is CASSSTLDSGQETQYF. In DNA form, the CDR3 reads TGTGCCAGCAGCTCCACCCTTGATAGCGGCCAAGAGACCCAGTACTTC.

The chain recombines TRBV30 with TRBJ1-1; D is undetermined. The length of the CDR3 is 12 residues. Trimming removed 0 bases from V and 5 bases from J, with 7 bases in between. Germline assignment: CDR1 GTSNPN and CDR2 SVGIG (reference sequence). Here the CDR3 DNA reads TGTGCCTGGAGTGTACTTGGTACTGAAGCTTTCTTT. This gives the protein CAWSVLGTEAFF. Full variable domain (missing parts from reference TRBV30 and TRBJ1-1): SQTIHQWPATLVQPVGSPLSLECTVEGTSNPNLYWYRQAAGRGLQLLFYSVGIGQISSEVPQNLSASRPQDRQFILSSKKLLLSDSGFYLCAWSVLGTEAFFGQGTRLTVV.

There are a few counts of this clone. The CDR3 region is CASSQETGEVYGYTF. CDR3 sequence (DNA): TGCGCCAGCAGCCAAGAGACAGGCGAAGTCTATGGCTACACCTTC. This chain links TRBV4-1 with TRBJ1-2; TRBD1 might be the D (6 bases). Germline V gives CDR1 MGHRA, CDR2 YSYEKL. Trimming removed 0 bases at V and 4 bases at J, with 12 bases between. The CDR3 length is 15 residues.

CDR3 protein: CASSRRQGVRTEAFF. In DNA, the CDR3 is TGTGCCAGCAGCAGACGACAGGGGGTTAGGACTGAAGCTTTCTTT. The V call is TRBV11-1, the J call TRBJ1-1; 9 bases align to TRBD1. This CDR3 contains 15 residues. The junction had 9 bases not matched to a gene; V was cut back by 5 bases and J by 5 bases. Germline V gives CDR1 SGHAT, CDR2 FQDESV (reference sequence).

This clone was counted a single time. The genes are TRBV2 and TRBJ2-1, with 7 bases matching TRBD2. The CDR3 covers 19 residues. Germline V CDR1 and CDR2: SNHLY, FYNNEI. V trimming: 1 base; J trimming: 3 bases; junction bases outside the gene matches: 15. The CDR3 is CASSEVGWRAGDFYNEQFF. CDR3 sequence (DNA): TGTGCCAGCAGTGAAGTGGGCTGGCGGGCGGGAGACTTCTACAATGAGCAGTTCTTC.

The chain links TRBV28 to TRBJ1-3, with D perhaps TRBD1 (5 bases). Trimming removed 2 bases at V and 4 bases at J, with 12 bases between. The CDR3 totals 15 residues. From germline, CDR1 is MDHEN and CDR2 SYDVKM. The CDR3 loop is CASSLVGRVGNTIYF. As DNA, the CDR3 is TGTGCCAGCAGTTTAGTGGGCAGGGTAGGAAACACCATATATTTT. The full variable domain, with the rest looked up from reference TRBV28 and TRBJ1-3, is DVKVTQSSRYLVKRTGEKVFLECVQDMDHENMFWYRQDPGLGLRLIYFSYDVKMKEKGDIPEGYSVSREKKERFSLILESASTNQTSMYLCASSLVGRVGNTIYFGEGSWLTVV.

The V and J genes are TRBV5-1 and TRBJ2-5, with D unclear. Germline V CDR1 and CDR2: SGHRS, YFSETQ. V was shortened by 3 bases and J by 2 bases, with 5 bases between the two germline ends. CDR3 length: 12 residues. The CDR3 DNA reads TGCGCCAGCAGCTCCCAACAAGAGACCCAGTACTTC. Residues: CASSSQQETQYF.

The V call is TRBV6-6, the J call TRBJ1-3; D perhaps matches TRBD1 (5 bases). The length of the CDR3 is 15 residues. Germline CDR1 reads MNHNY; CDR2 reads SVGAGI (reference sequence). Deletions cut 6 bases from V and 5 bases from J, with 17 bases between. Here the CDR3 DNA reads TGTGCCAGCAGCCCTCCCCGGGGGGACCGAAACACCATATATTTT. Translation: CASSPPRGDRNTIYF.

The count of this clone is one. The chain is built from TRBV7-2 and TRBJ2-7, with TRBD2 matching 11 bases. Germline assignment: CDR1 SGHTA and CDR2 FQGNSA. This CDR3 is built from 15 residues. Germline trimming cut 3 bases from V and 5 bases from J; bases unmatched to any gene: 6. Here the CDR3 DNA reads TGTGCCAGCAGCTTCCGCGGACTAGCGGGCGACGAGCAGTACTTC. Amino acid sequence: CASSFRGLAGDEQYF.

This chain connects TRBV2 to TRBJ1-2; D unclear. This CDR3 is 10 amino acids long. Germline V gene lookup returns CDR1 SNHLY and CDR2 FYNNEI. The germline V and J ends were trimmed by 5 bases and 13 bases, with 11 bases remaining between them. CDR3 in DNA: TGTGCCAGCAGTCGGGGTTTGTTCACCTTC. Its translation: CASSRGLFTF.

The rearrangement links TRBV2 to TRBJ2-5, with D perhaps matching TRBD2 (6 bases). The CDR3 runs to 14 residues. V shed 6 bases and J shed 1 base, with 12 bases lying between them. Looked up from germline, CDR1 is SNHLY and CDR2 is FYNNEI. The CDR3 nucleotides read TGTGCCAGCAGGGCTCGGAGGGTCCAAGAGACCCAGTACTTC. Translated: CASRARRVQETQYF.

The chain combines TRBV19 with TRBJ2-1; 9 bases map to TRBD1. The ends lost 2 bases at V and 12 bases at J; junction bases unmatched: 8. This CDR3 region has 14 residues. CDR1 and CDR2 from the germline V gene are LNHDA and SQIVND (reference sequence). CDR3 in DNA: TGTGCCAGTAGTATAAGGGACAGGGTAATAGGGCAGTTCTTC. This codes for CASSIRDRVIGQFF.

CDR3 coding DNA: TGTGCCAGCAGTTCCTCCTTAGATGTCTACGAGCAGTACTTC. Its protein is CASSSSLDVYEQYF. The chain joins TRBV28 to TRBJ2-7; D gene ambiguous. CDR1 and CDR2 (germline): MDHEN, SYDVKM. The CDR3 contains 14 residues. V was cut by 4 bases and J by 3 bases, with 13 bases left in between.

The chain has TRBV27 and TRBJ2-1, with a tentative D call TRBD2 (5 bases). The CDR3 loop spans 12 amino acids. The germline V and J ends were trimmed by 7 bases and 7 bases, with 11 bases remaining between them. The germline V gene has CDR1 MNHEY and CDR2 SMNVEV (reference sequence). CDR3 coding DNA: TGTGCCAGCAAGTTCACGGGGAATGAGCAGTTCTTC. Its protein is CASKFTGNEQFF.

The rearrangement uses TRBV10-1 and TRBJ2-2; the D gene is possibly TRBD1 (5 bases). Trimming took 10 bases from V and 7 from J, leaving 16 bases between them. This CDR3 has 13 residues. The germline V gene encodes CDR1 WNHNN and CDR2 SYGVQD (reference sequence). This CDR3 is CATSGHRGGELFF. CDR3 nucleotides: TGCGCCACCTCAGGGCATCGTGGCGGGGAGCTGTTTTTT.

The chain carries TRBV5-4 and TRBJ2-5, with 10 nucleotides matching TRBD1. The CDR3 sequence is 14 residues long. Trimming took 4 bases from V and 4 from J; bases not matched to a gene: 4. Germline V gene data show CDR1 as SGHNT and CDR2 as YYREEE (reference sequence). DNA of the CDR3: TGTGCCAGCAGCCCCTGGGACAGGGGAGAGACCCAGTACTTC. Encoded protein: CASSPWDRGETQYF. The complete variable domain, with remaining parts taken from reference TRBV5-4 and TRBJ2-5, reads ETGVTQSPTHLIKTRGQQVTLRCSSQSGHNTVSWYQQALGQGPQFIFQYYREEENGRGNFPPRFSGLQFPNYSSELNVNALELDDSALYLCASSPWDRGETQYFGPGTRLLVL.

The chain links TRBV10-1 to TRBJ2-7; TRBD1 agrees at 10 bases. The CDR3 extends over 14 amino acids. Germline values: CDR1 WNHNN, CDR2 SYGVQD (reference sequence). Trimming at V came to 8 bases and at J to 4 bases, leaving 8 bases not matched to a gene. DNA of the CDR3: TGCGCCAGCGGGAGGGACAGGGGCGCTTACGAGCAGTACTTC. Amino acid sequence: CASGRDRGAYEQYF.

V and J are TRBV4-1 and TRBJ2-1; 12 bases map to TRBD2. CDR3 length: 16 amino acids. V was pared by 0 bases and J by 9 bases, with 6 bases of the junction left unmatched. From germline, CDR1 is MGHRA and CDR2 YSYEKL. CDR3 sequence: CASSQDRLAGDTEQFF. The CDR3 bases are TGCGCCAGCAGCCAAGATCGACTAGCGGGAGATACTGAGCAGTTCTTC.

The chain recombines TRBV10-3 with TRBJ1-2; a weak D match, TRBD1 (6 bases). Germline CDR1 ENHRY, CDR2 SYGVKD. This CDR3 has 19 residues. Trimming left V 0 bases short and J 3 bases short, with 23 bases between. The CDR3 DNA reads as TGTGCCATCAGTGAGTCCCCTCGCAGGGGACCAAATATGGACTATGGCTACACCTTC. Translation: CAISESPRRGPNMDYGYTF.